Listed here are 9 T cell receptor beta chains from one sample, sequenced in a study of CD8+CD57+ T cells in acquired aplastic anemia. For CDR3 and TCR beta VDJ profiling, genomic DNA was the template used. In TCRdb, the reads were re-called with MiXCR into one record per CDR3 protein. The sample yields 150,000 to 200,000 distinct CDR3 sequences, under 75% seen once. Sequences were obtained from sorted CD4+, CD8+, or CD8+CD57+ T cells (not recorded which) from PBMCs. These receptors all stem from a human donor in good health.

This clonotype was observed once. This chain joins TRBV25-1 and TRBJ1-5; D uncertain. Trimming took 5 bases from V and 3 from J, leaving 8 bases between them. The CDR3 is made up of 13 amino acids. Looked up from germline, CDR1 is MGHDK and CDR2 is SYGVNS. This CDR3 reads CASSPGNNQPQHF. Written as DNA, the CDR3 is TGTGCCAGCAGTCCGGGAAACAATCAGCCCCAGCATTTT.

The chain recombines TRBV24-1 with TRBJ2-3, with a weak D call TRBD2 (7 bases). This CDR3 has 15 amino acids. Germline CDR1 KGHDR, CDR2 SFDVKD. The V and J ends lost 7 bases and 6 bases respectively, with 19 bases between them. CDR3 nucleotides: TGTGCCACCAGCGAACCGGGGGGCGGGGCGGATACGCAGTATTTT. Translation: CATSEPGGGADTQYF.

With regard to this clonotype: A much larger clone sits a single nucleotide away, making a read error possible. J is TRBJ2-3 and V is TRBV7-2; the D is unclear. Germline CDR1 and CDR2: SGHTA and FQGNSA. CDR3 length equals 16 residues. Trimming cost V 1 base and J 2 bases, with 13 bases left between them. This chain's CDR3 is CASSLGMTPSTDTQYF. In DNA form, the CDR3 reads TGTGCCAGCAGCTTAGGGATGACACCCTCCACAGATACGCAGTATTTT.

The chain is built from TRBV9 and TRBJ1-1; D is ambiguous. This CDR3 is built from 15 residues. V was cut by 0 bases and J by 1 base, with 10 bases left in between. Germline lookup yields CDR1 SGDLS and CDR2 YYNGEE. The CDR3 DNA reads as TGTGCCAGCAGCGTAGGGAGTCTCGGGAACACTGAAGCTTTCTTT. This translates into CASSVGSLGNTEAFF.

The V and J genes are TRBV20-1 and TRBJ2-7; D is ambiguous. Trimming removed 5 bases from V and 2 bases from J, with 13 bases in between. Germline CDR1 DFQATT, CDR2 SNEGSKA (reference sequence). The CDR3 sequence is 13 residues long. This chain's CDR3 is CSAVVPGAYEQYF. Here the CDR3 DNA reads TGCAGTGCTGTGGTCCCTGGGGCCTACGAGCAGTACTTC.

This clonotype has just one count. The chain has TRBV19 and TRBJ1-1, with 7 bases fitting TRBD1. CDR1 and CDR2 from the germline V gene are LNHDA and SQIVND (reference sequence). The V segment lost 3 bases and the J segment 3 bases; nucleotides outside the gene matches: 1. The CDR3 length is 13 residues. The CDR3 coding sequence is TGTGCCAGTAGTATGGGGACAGACACTGAAGCTTTCTTT. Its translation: CASSMGTDTEAFF.

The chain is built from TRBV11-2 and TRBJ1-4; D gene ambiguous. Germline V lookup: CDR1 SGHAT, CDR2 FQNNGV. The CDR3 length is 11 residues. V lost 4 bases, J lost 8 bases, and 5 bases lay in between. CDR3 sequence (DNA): TGTGCCAGCAGCTGGCGCGAAAAACTGTTTTTT. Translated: CASSWREKLFF.

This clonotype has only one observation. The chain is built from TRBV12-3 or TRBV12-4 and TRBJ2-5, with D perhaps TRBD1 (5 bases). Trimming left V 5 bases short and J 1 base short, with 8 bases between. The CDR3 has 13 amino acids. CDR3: CASSDGAQETQYF. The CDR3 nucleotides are TGTGCCAGCAGTGATGGGGCCCAAGAGACCCAGTACTTC.

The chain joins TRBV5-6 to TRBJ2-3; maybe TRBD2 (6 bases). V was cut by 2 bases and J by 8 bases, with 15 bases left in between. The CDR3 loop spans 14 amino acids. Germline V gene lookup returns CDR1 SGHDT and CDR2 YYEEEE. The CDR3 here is CASSLEADSGTQYF. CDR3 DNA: TGTGCCAGCAGCTTAGAAGCAGATAGCGGTACGCAGTATTTT.